This entry lists 10 T cell receptor beta chains sequenced from one sample in a study of blood T cell repertoires in COVID-19. Produced via immunoSEQ multiplex PCR; TCRdb's table is partial and in-frame only. Altogether around 250,000 clones are present, approximately 80% being singletons, with the ten largest covering around 3.5%. The sequencing sample was made of peripheral blood. The origin of the receptors is a woman aged 18-35 years with acute or convalescent COVID-19.

The chain carries TRBV27 and TRBJ1-2, with TRBD1 matching 10 bases. Germline V gene data show CDR1 as MNHEY and CDR2 as SMNVEV (reference sequence). V was pared by 5 bases and J by 7 bases, with 4 bases of the junction left unmatched. This CDR3 contains 13 residues. This chain's CDR3 is CASSPRDRGGYTF. CDR3 DNA sequence: TGTGCCAGCAGTCCCCGGGACAGGGGTGGCTACACCTTC.

This chain links TRBV29-1 with TRBJ2-5, with TRBD2 matching 14 bases. CDR1 is SQVTM and CDR2 is ANQGSEA in the germline V gene. This CDR3 is built from 14 residues. Unmatched junction bases numbered 5, after V lost 6 bases and J lost 5 bases. This CDR3 reads CSVTSGRARETQYF. The CDR3 DNA follows: TGCAGCGTGACTAGCGGGAGGGCCAGGGAGACCCAGTACTTC.

This chain links TRBV21-1 with TRBJ2-3; TRBD2 reflects the table's D call only, with no check against the DNA. TRBV21-1 is listed as a pseudogene. The CDR3 consists of 17 residues. Here the CDR3 reads CARTSGRMFGGTDTQYF. The DNA of the CDR3 is TGTGCCAGGACTAGCGGGAGAATGTTTGGGGGCACAGATACGCAGTATTTT.

CDR3 sequence reads: CASSLTSGEVNTGELFF. CDR3 coding DNA: TGTGCCAGCAGCTTAACGTCGGGGGAGGTTAACACCGGGGAGCTGTTTTTT. This chain connects TRBV7-3 to TRBJ2-2; TRBD2 is a possible D gene (6 bases). The CDR3 runs to 17 residues. CDR1 SGHTA and CDR2 FQGTGA come from the germline V gene. V was cut by 0 bases and J by 2 bases, with 13 bases left in between. The variable domain in full, with the rest retrieved from reference TRBV7-3 and TRBJ2-2, is GAGVSQTPSNKVTEKGKYVELRCDPISGHTALYWYRQSLGQGPEFLIYFQGTGAADDSGLPNDRFFAVRPEGSVSTLKIQRTERGDSAVYLCASSLTSGEVNTGELFFGEGSRLTVL.

CDR3 nucleotide sequence: TGCGCCAGCAGCTTGGGAGGGATAGTGAACACTGAAGCTTTCTTT. Protein: CASSLGGIVNTEAFF. The chain joins TRBV5-1 to TRBJ1-1; D remains ambiguous. CDR3 length equals 15 residues. The germline V gene has CDR1 SGHRS and CDR2 YFSETQ. Trimming took off 0 bases at V and 0 bases at J, with 9 bases between the two ends. Based on the CDR3 plus reference TRBV5-1 and TRBJ1-1, the full variable domain is KAGVTQTPRYLIKTRGQQVTLSCSPISGHRSVSWYQQTPGQGLQFLFEYFSETQRNKGNFPGRFSGRQFSNSRSEMNVSTLELGDSALYLCASSLGGIVNTEAFFGQGTRLTVV.

The V and J genes are TRBV9 and TRBJ2-1; the match to TRBD2 covers 9 bases. The CDR3 is 14 amino acids. CDR1 is SGDLS and CDR2 is YYNGEE in the germline V gene. The V segment lost 3 bases and the J segment 6 bases; nucleotides outside the gene matches: 4. As DNA, the CDR3 is TGTGCCAGCAGCGCTCCGACTAGCGGCAATGAGCAGTTCTTC. Translating it yields CASSAPTSGNEQFF.

This clone showed up just a few times. The chain combines TRBV30 with TRBJ1-5, with D possibly TRBD1 on 6 matching bases. CDR3 length: 13 amino acids. From germline, CDR1 is GTSNPN and CDR2 SVGIG (reference sequence). V lost 1 base to trimming and J lost 2 bases, with 6 bases between them. The CDR3 nucleotides are TGTGCCTGGAGTGAGGGGGGCAATCAGCCCCAGCATTTT. Amino acid sequence: CAWSEGGNQPQHF.

The chain carries TRBV6-5 and TRBJ1-1; 7 positions match TRBD1. The CDR3 consists of 16 residues. Germline values: CDR1 MNHEY, CDR2 SVGAGI. Trimming removed 3 bases from V and 5 bases from J; junction bases left unmatched: 12. The CDR3 is CASSYLRAGGWTEAFF. The CDR3 coding sequence is TGTGCCAGCAGTTATTTGAGGGCAGGGGGATGGACTGAAGCTTTCTTT.

The chain couples TRBV3-1 (or the pseudogene TRBV3-2) to TRBJ2-1; 9 bases map to TRBD2. J gave up 2 bases and V 2 bases, and 7 bases lay outside the gene matches. This CDR3 has 17 amino acids. The germline V gene has CDR1 LGHDT and CDR2 YNNKEL (reference sequence). For the CDR3, the DNA is TGTGCCAGCAGCCAACGGCTAGCGGGATTCACCTACAATGAGCAGTTCTTC. It translates to CASSQRLAGFTYNEQFF.

V usage is TRBV30 and J usage is TRBJ1-1; D not certain. Trimming left V 4 bases short and J 4 bases short, with 10 bases between. This CDR3 comprises 12 residues. Germline V gene sequence: CDR1 GTSNPN, CDR2 SVGIG (reference sequence). Written as DNA, the CDR3 is TGTGCCTGGAATCACCCGGGCACTGAAGCTTTCTTT. Translated: CAWNHPGTEAFF.